Listed below are T cell receptor beta chains from one sample, sequenced in a study of blood T cell repertoires in COVID-19. Using immunoSEQ multiplex PCR, the repertoire was profiled, and TCRdb retains in-frame clones only, with some absent. Found here are about 250,000 clones, 80% to 85% of them singletons; the top ten hold roughly 4.7%. The sequenced sample was PBMCs or T cells enriched from blood (not recorded which). The receptors shown here come from a man aged 35 to 55 who had been exposed to COVID-19. The CDR3 runs from the conserved cysteine through the conserved F or W. A D gene is named only where the DNA matches it firmly. Some rows have no size entry. The others give once, few or many, or a class for an expanded clone.

- | TRBJ2-7 | TRBV4-1 | - | 14 | CASSQTSGVREQYF | TGCGCCAGCAGCCAGACATCAGGGGTGAGGGAGCAGTACTTC
- | TRBJ2-1 | TRBV5-1 | TRBD2 | 17 | CASSPTGLAGPTYEQFF | TGCGCCAGCAGCCCAACAGGACTAGCGGGCCCCACCTATGAGCAGTTCTTC
many | TRBJ2-7 | TRBV6-1 | TRBD2 | 15 | CASSESLTGGYEQYF | TGTGCCAGCAGTGAAAGTCTGACGGGAGGGTACGAGCAGTACTTC
- | TRBJ2-7 | TRBV4-1 | TRBD2 | 13 | CASSQYLLAEEYF | TGCGCCAGCAGCCAATATTTACTAGCGGAGGAGTACTTC
- | TRBJ1-1 | TRBV19 | - | 15 | CAIKSISRGDTEAFF | TGTGCCATCAAGTCGATTTCTAGGGGTGACACTGAAGCTTTCTTT
- | TRBJ1-2 | TRBV18 | TRBD1 | 13 | CASSPDRDYGYTF | TGTGCCAGCTCACCGGACAGGGACTATGGCTACACCTTC
once | TRBJ1-5 | TRBV2 | - | 15 | CASRETGYSNQPQHF | TGTGCCAGCAGGGAAACAGGGTATAGCAATCAGCCCCAGCATTTT
- | TRBJ1-2 | TRBV5-1 | TRBD1 | 14 | CASSQGQVGDGYTF | TGCGCCAGCAGCCAAGGACAGGTTGGGGATGGCTACACCTTC
many | TRBJ2-7 | TRBV3-1/TRBV3-2 | - | 12 | CASSFSYYEQYF | TGTGCCAGCAGCTTTAGTTACTACGAGCAGTACTTC
- | TRBJ2-2 | TRBV7-9 | - | 14 | CATNRGSITGELFF | TGTGCCACTAACCGTGGGAGCATCACCGGGGAGCTGTTTTTT
- | TRBJ1-1 | TRBV2 | - | 13 | CASEGQLNTEAFF | TGTGCCAGCGAGGGACAACTGAACACTGAAGCTTTCTTT
- | TRBJ1-1 | TRBV28 | TRBD1 | 14 | CASYSGGATTEAFF | TGTGCCAGCTACTCAGGGGGCGCCACCACTGAAGCTTTCTTT
- | TRBJ1-1 | TRBV12-5 | - | 15 | CASGLVLGHNTEAFF | TGTGCTAGTGGTTTGGTCTTGGGACATAACACTGAAGCTTTCTTT
- | TRBJ1-5 | TRBV19 | - | 14 | CASSIDSVYQPQHF | TGTGCCAGTAGTATAGACTCCGTCTATCAGCCCCAGCATTTT
- | TRBJ2-7 | TRBV2 | TRBD2 | 16 | CASSEESSGRAHEQYF | TGTGCCAGCAGTGAAGAGTCTAGCGGGAGGGCCCACGAGCAGTACTTC
- | TRBJ1-4 | TRBV27 | TRBD1 | 16 | CASSLQTGGRGEKLFF | TGTGCCAGCAGTTTGCAAACAGGGGGTAGGGGTGAAAAACTGTTTTTT
once | TRBJ2-7 | TRBV5-1 | - | 12 | CASSFDPGEQYF | TGCGCCAGCAGCTTCGACCCGGGCGAGCAGTACTTC
- | TRBJ2-7 | TRBV7-2 | - | 16 | CASSSPRREGSYEQYF | TGTGCCAGCAGCTCCCCACGGAGAGAGGGTAGCTACGAGCAGTACTTC
- | TRBJ2-6 | TRBV9 | - | 17 | CASSVSSGGSGANVLTF | TGTGCCAGCAGCGTATCTTCCGGAGGCTCTGGGGCCAACGTCCTGACTTTC
many | TRBJ1-6 | TRBV30 | - | 13 | CAWSGQQNSPLHF | TGTGCCTGGAGTGGACAGCAAAATTCACCCCTCCACTTT
- | TRBJ2-5 | TRBV25-1 | - | 14 | CASSDRVSQETQYF | TGTGCCAGCAGTGATCGGGTCAGCCAAGAGACCCAGTACTTC
- | TRBJ2-1 | TRBV19 | - | 12 | CASSRVGDEQFF | TGTGCCAGTAGTAGGGTCGGGGATGAGCAGTTCTTC
- | TRBJ1-2 | TRBV4-1 | - | 13 | CASSQPGHYGYTF | TGCGCCAGCAGCCAACCAGGTCACTATGGCTACACCTTC
- | TRBJ1-1 | TRBV4-1 | - | 13 | CASSQDVAAEAFF | TGCGCCAGCAGCCAAGATGTGGCAGCTGAAGCTTTCTTT
once | TRBJ1-1 | TRBV30 | - | 12 | CAWGPGNTEAFF | TGTGCCTGGGGGCCGGGGAACACTGAAGCTTTCTTT
once | TRBJ1-5 | TRBV24-1 | - | 12 | CATSDAVGPQHF | TGTGCCACCAGTGATGCGGTCGGGCCCCAGCATTTT
- | TRBJ1-6 | TRBV2 | - | 13 | CASSEQGKAPLHF | TGTGCCAGCAGTGAACAGGGAAAGGCTCCCCTCCACTTT
- | TRBJ2-1 | TRBV24-1 | TRBD2 | 12 | CATSDRTSGQFF | TGTGCCACCAGTGACCGGACTAGCGGACAGTTCTTC
medium-sized | TRBJ2-1 | TRBV11-3 | - | 11 | CASSSTFEQFF | TGTGCCAGCAGCTCGACTTTTGAGCAGTTCTTC
- | TRBJ2-3 | TRBV27 | TRBD2 | 16 | CASSSLGLAGSGTQYF | TGTGCCAGCAGTAGCCTTGGGCTAGCGGGGTCCGGTACGCAGTATTTT